One and the same sample provided the 27 T cell receptor beta chains below, sequenced in a study of cytomegalovirus exposure and HLA in healthy donors. In the PCR, 60 Vbeta and 13 Jbeta primers were used. Sequencing was performed with immunoSEQ multiplex PCR; in TCRdb, only in-frame clones are kept and a portion is missing. This sample contains tens of thousands of clones. The material sequenced was PBMCs. The receptors come from a man aged 50 or older in good health and CMV-seropositive.

As concerns this clone: An end of the junction differs from the germline gene, which may be a read error. V and J are TRBV7-8 and TRBJ2-7; D gene unclear. Germline CDR1 and CDR2: SGHVS and FQNEAQ. This CDR3 spans 13 amino acids. In DNA form, the CDR3 reads TGTGTCAGCAGCTTCGGGTATGACTACGAGCAGTACTTC. This encodes CVSSFGYDYEQYF.

The chain carries TRBV7-2 and TRBJ1-2; 9 nucleotides line up with TRBD1. This CDR3 spans 13 amino acids. With 5 bases clipped from V and 6 bases from J, the junction kept 4 bases outside the gene matches. Looked up from germline, CDR1 is SGHTA and CDR2 is FQGNSA. The CDR3 DNA is TGTGCCAGCAGCCCTCGACAGGGGGATGGCTACACCTTC. Translated: CASSPRQGDGYTF.

The chain employs TRBV19 and TRBJ2-1, with D perhaps TRBD1 (6 bases). CDR1 is LNHDA, CDR2 SQIVND, per germline (reference sequence). Trimming took 6 bases from V and 2 from J, leaving 17 bases between them. The CDR3 is 16 amino acids. The chain's CDR3 is CASSPRLGGAYNEQFF. The CDR3 DNA follows: TGTGCCAGTAGCCCAAGATTAGGGGGTGCCTACAATGAGCAGTTCTTC.

The chain joins TRBV6-1 to TRBJ2-7; 9 nucleotides agree with TRBD2. With V trimmed by 8 bases and J by 6 bases, 14 bases remained unmatched. CDR3 length: 15 amino acids. Per the germline V gene, CDR1 is MNHNS and CDR2 is SASEGT. The DNA of the CDR3 is TGTGCCAGCGACGCTAAGACTAGCGGTACTGGCGAGCAGTACGTC. This sequence encodes CASDAKTSGTGEQYV.

The chain uses TRBV4-3 and TRBJ2-7; the match to TRBD1 covers 10 bases. V shed 6 bases, J shed 4 bases, and the junction held 6 bases outside the gene matches. This CDR3 comprises 14 residues. Germline assignment: CDR1 LGHNA and CDR2 YSLEER. CDR3 in DNA: TGCGCCAGCAGTTTCGACAGGGGGCGATACGAGCAGTACTTC. Protein product: CASSFDRGRYEQYF.

V gene TRBV18 combines with J gene TRBJ1-5; 8 bases match TRBD1. V shed 3 bases and J 3 bases; nucleotides not matched to a gene: 4. The CDR3 length is 15 residues. Germline lookup yields CDR1 KGHSH and CDR2 LQKENI. The CDR3 DNA reads TGTGCCAGCTCACCTGGACAGGGACACAATCAGCCCCAGCATTTT. Amino acids: CASSPGQGHNQPQHF. Complete variable domain (other parts from reference TRBV18 and TRBJ1-5): NAGVMQNPRHLVRRRGQEARLRCSPMKGHSHVYWYRQLPEEGLKFMVYLQKENIIDESGMPKERFSAEFPKEGPSILRIQQVVRGDSAAYFCASSPGQGHNQPQHFGDGTRLSIL.

The genes are TRBV4-3 and TRBJ1-1; TRBD1 might be the D (5 bases). V was pared by 0 bases and J by 1 base, with 12 bases between. This CDR3 contains 16 residues. Germline V lookup: CDR1 LGHNA, CDR2 YSLEER. In nucleotides, the CDR3 is TGCGCCAGCAGCCAAGATCCTAGGGGCTCGAACACTGAAGCTTTCTTT. The encoded protein is CASSQDPRGSNTEAFF.

The gene calls are TRBV5-4 and TRBJ2-3; perhaps TRBD2 as D (6 bases). V was trimmed by 0 bases and J by 11 bases, leaving 13 bases between them. This CDR3 region has 13 residues. Germline assignment: CDR1 SGHNT and CDR2 YYREEE (reference sequence). CDR3 region: CASSLGYPEGQYF. CDR3 DNA sequence: TGTGCCAGCAGCTTGGGATACCCGGAGGGGCAGTATTTT.

The rearrangement links TRBV30 to TRBJ2-7, with 8 bases identical to TRBD1. V lost 5 bases to trimming and J lost 0 bases; unmatched junction nucleotides: 3. Germline V gives CDR1 GTSNPN, CDR2 SVGIG (reference sequence). This CDR3 has 13 amino acids. The CDR3: CAWGTGTSYEQYF. CDR3 DNA sequence: TGTGCCTGGGGGACAGGAACCTCCTACGAGCAGTACTTC.

The J gene is TRBJ1-1, the V gene TRBV2; 9 nucleotides align to TRBD1. The length of the CDR3 is 19 residues. Germline V gene sequence: CDR1 SNHLY, CDR2 FYNNEI. Unmatched junction bases numbered 19, after V lost 6 bases and J lost 2 bases. The CDR3 DNA sequence: TGTGCCAGCAGGCCCCACGAAATACAAAGGACAGGGGCAAACACTGAAGCTTTCTTT. This encodes CASRPHEIQRTGANTEAFF.

The chain uses TRBV4-1 and TRBJ2-1, with 11 bases identical to TRBD1. The CDR3 has 17 residues. V shed 0 bases and J 3 bases; nucleotides not matched to a gene: 4. Germline CDR1 reads MGHRA; CDR2 reads YSYEKL. The CDR3 DNA reads as TGCGCCAGCAGCCAAGATCAGGGGACAGGGGGCTACAATGAGCAGTTCTTC. Translating gives CASSQDQGTGGYNEQFF.

This chain links TRBV14 with TRBJ2-1; 8 bases agree with TRBD1. Germline assignment: CDR1 SGHDN and CDR2 FVKESK. This CDR3 region has 16 residues. J lost 6 bases, V lost 4 bases, and 11 bases had no gene match. CDR3 residues: CASSPGAGQDPNEQFF. The CDR3 DNA reads as TGTGCCAGCAGCCCTGGGGCGGGACAGGACCCCAATGAGCAGTTCTTC.

V is TRBV28 and J is TRBJ2-7; no definite D call. With 2 bases removed from V and 2 bases from J, the gap between germline ends came to 10 bases. This CDR3 has 14 amino acids. In germline, CDR1 is MDHEN, CDR2 SYDVKM. The CDR3 sequence is CASSLHSVTYEQYF. The CDR3, as DNA: TGTGCCAGCAGTTTACACAGTGTTACCTACGAGCAGTACTTC.

The J gene is TRBJ1-2, the V gene TRBV5-1, with D maybe TRBD1 (5 bases). Germline CDR1 SGHRS, CDR2 YFSETQ. Trimming cost V 3 bases and J 4 bases, with 16 bases left between them. The CDR3 contains 15 residues. In DNA, the CDR3 is TGCGCCAGCAGCTCTCAGGCCGGGGGAGGCTATGGCTACACCTTC. Protein: CASSSQAGGGYGYTF.

The rearrangement uses TRBV6-1 and TRBJ1-5, with D hard to call. V lost 2 bases, J lost 0 bases, and 8 bases lay in between. Looked up from germline, CDR1 is MNHNS and CDR2 is SASEGT. The CDR3 covers 15 residues. Here the CDR3 reads CASSEFGNSNQPQHF. The CDR3 DNA reads TGTGCCAGCAGTGAATTCGGTAATAGCAATCAGCCCCAGCATTTT.

This chain uses TRBV30 with TRBJ2-3; no definite D call. Trimming stripped 2 bases from V and 4 bases from J, with 10 bases between. The CDR3 contains 13 residues. Germline V gene lookup returns CDR1 GTSNPN and CDR2 SVGIG (reference sequence). CDR3: CAWSFVPADTQYF. The CDR3, as DNA: TGTGCCTGGAGTTTCGTTCCGGCAGATACGCAGTATTTT.

The chain links TRBV5-4 to TRBJ1-2; D is possibly TRBD1 (6 bases). CDR1 and CDR2 from the germline V gene are SGHNT and YYREEE (reference sequence). This CDR3 contains 15 residues. Trimming removed 0 bases from V and 3 bases from J, with 12 bases in between. In DNA form, the CDR3 reads TGTGCCAGCAGCTTGGGGGGGGGCGCCGACTATGGCTACACCTTC. This encodes CASSLGGGADYGYTF.

The rearrangement uses TRBV7-9 and TRBJ2-7; D perhaps matches TRBD1 (6 bases). CDR3 length: 11 residues. Trimming stripped 1 base from V and 9 bases from J, with 7 bases between. Germline V CDR1 and CDR2: SEHNR, FQNEAQ (reference sequence). The CDR3: CASSLEGGQYF. As DNA, the CDR3 is TGTGCCAGCAGCTTAGAAGGGGGGCAGTACTTC.

The gene calls are TRBV6-5 and TRBJ1-1; 8 positions match TRBD1. This CDR3 has 13 residues. CDR1 is MNHEY and CDR2 is SVGAGI in the germline V gene. With V trimmed by 6 bases and J by 5 bases, 5 bases remained unmatched. In DNA form, the CDR3 reads TGTGCCAGCAGACGACAGGGGACGACTGAAGCTTTCTTT. It encodes CASRRQGTTEAFF.

V and J are TRBV12-5 and TRBJ2-7; tentative D call: TRBD2 (5 bases). The CDR3 extends over 14 amino acids. Trimming took off 7 bases at V and 1 base at J, with 14 bases between the two ends. The germline CDR1 and CDR2 sequences are LGHNT and FRNRAP. The CDR3 loop is CASAMDSPSYEQYF. Written as DNA, the CDR3 is TGTGCTAGTGCCATGGACTCACCGTCCTACGAGCAGTACTTC.

The chain employs TRBV18 and TRBJ1-5, with unresolved D. The CDR3 is 14 amino acids. The ends were cut back, 2 bases at V and 6 bases at J, with 11 bases in the middle. Germline V lookup: CDR1 KGHSH, CDR2 LQKENI. The CDR3 coding sequence is TGTGCCAGCTCACCAGGTCCGGCAGGTCAGCCCCAGCATTTT. Translated: CASSPGPAGQPQHF. The complete variable domain, with remaining parts taken from reference TRBV18 and TRBJ1-5, reads NAGVMQNPRHLVRRRGQEARLRCSPMKGHSHVYWYRQLPEEGLKFMVYLQKENIIDESGMPKERFSAEFPKEGPSILRIQQVVRGDSAAYFCASSPGPAGQPQHFGDGTRLSIL.

The chain employs TRBV5-1 and TRBJ2-5; 8 positions match TRBD2. The germline gives CDR1 SGHRS, CDR2 YFSETQ. The CDR3 runs 17 residues. Trimming at V came to 6 bases and at J to 4 bases, leaving 17 bases not matched to a gene. This CDR3 is CASMSGASGAGGETQYF. The CDR3 bases are TGCGCCAGCATGTCCGGGGCCTCCGGTGCGGGGGGAGAGACCCAGTACTTC.

V gene TRBV11-3 combines with J gene TRBJ1-1, with D unresolved. The V gene lost 1 base and the J gene lost 4 bases, with 13 bases spanning the gap. The CDR3 loop spans 15 amino acids. Germline values: CDR1 SGHNT, CDR2 YENEEA. CDR3 region: CASSLVGLGGTEAFF. CDR3 DNA sequence: TGTGCCAGCAGCTTAGTAGGCCTTGGAGGCACTGAAGCTTTCTTT.

The genes are TRBV6-6 and TRBJ1-2; D might be TRBD1 (5 bases). Trimming took off 2 bases at V and 3 bases at J, with 10 bases between the two ends. Germline loops: CDR1 MNHNY, CDR2 SVGAGI (reference sequence). This CDR3 is 14 amino acids long. CDR3 in amino acids: CASSYGGVDYGYTF. The CDR3 DNA reads TGTGCCAGCAGTTACGGAGGGGTTGACTATGGCTACACCTTC.

The chain employs TRBV21-1 and TRBJ1-1. TRBV21-1 is flagged as a pseudogene. The CDR3 has 16 amino acids. CDR3 protein: CASSSRTKEVNTEAFF. In DNA form, the CDR3 reads TGTGCCAGCAGCAGCAGGACTAAAGAGGTGAACACTGAAGCTTTCTTT.

V and J are TRBV30 and TRBJ2-1; the D is unclear. CDR3 size: 14 residues. From germline, CDR1 is GTSNPN and CDR2 SVGIG (reference sequence). Trimming stripped 3 bases from V and 0 bases from J, with 9 bases between. CDR3 DNA sequence: TGTGCCTGGAGGAATAGGAGCTCCTACAATGAGCAGTTCTTC. It is translated as CAWRNRSSYNEQFF.

This chain joins TRBV6-6 and TRBJ1-3, with 7 positions matching TRBD1. CDR3 length equals 14 residues. Trimming took 1 base from V and 8 from J; bases not matched to a gene: 5. Germline V gives CDR1 MNHNY, CDR2 SVGAGI (reference sequence). CDR3 region: CASSYWGQLDTIYF. The CDR3 DNA reads TGTGCCAGCAGTTACTGGGGACAGCTGGACACCATATATTTT.